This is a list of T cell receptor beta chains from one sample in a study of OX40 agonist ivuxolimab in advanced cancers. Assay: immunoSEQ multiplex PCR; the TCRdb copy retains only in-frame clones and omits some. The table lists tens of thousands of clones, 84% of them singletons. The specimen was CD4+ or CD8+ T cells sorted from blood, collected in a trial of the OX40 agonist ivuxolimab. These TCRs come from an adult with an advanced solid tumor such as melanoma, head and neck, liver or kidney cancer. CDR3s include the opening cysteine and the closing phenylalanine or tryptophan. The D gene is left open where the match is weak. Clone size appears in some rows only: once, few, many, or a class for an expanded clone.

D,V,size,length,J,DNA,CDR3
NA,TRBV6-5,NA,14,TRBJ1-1,TGTGCCAGCAGTTACGACGGATCGAACACTGAAGCTTTCTTT,CASSYDGSNTEAFF
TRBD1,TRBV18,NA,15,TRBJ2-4,TGTGCCAGCTCACCATCTGGGACAGGGGCAAACATTCAGTACTTC,CASSPSGTGANIQYF
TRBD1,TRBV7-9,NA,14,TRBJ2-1,TGTGCCAGCAGCTATAACAGGGGGCTCAATGAGCAGTTCTTC,CASSYNRGLNEQFF
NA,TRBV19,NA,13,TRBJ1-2,TGTGCCAGTAGTATAGACAGGGCTTATGGCTACACCTTC,CASSIDRAYGYTF
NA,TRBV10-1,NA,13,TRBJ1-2,TGCGCCAGCAGTCTTAATCCTAACTATGGCTACACCTTC,CASSLNPNYGYTF
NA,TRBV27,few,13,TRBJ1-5,TGTGCCAGCAGTTTAGCGAACAATCAGCCCCAGCATTTT,CASSLANNQPQHF
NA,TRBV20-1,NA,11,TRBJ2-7,TGCAGTGCTAGAGCGGGCTACGAGCAGTACTTC,CSARAGYEQYF
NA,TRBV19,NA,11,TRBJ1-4,TGTGCCAGTACTCAGGGACTGAAACTGTTTTTT,CASTQGLKLFF
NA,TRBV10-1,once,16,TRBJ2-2,TGCGCCAGCAGTGAACGAGGGGTACGATTCGCCGGGGAGCTGTTTTTT,CASSERGVRFAGELFF
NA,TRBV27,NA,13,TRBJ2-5,TGTGCCAGCAGTTTATCGCCAGGACTATCGGGATACTTC,CASSLSPGLSGYF
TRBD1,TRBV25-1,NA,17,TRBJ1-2,TGTGCCAGCAGTGAATCCAGTCAATATGGACAGGGTGAGGGCTACACCTTC,CASSESSQYGQGEGYTF
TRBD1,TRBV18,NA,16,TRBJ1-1,TGTGCCAGCTCACCAAGGGGGACAGCTGAGGACACTGAAGCTTTCTTT,CASSPRGTAEDTEAFF
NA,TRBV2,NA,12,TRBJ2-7,TGTGCCAGCATGGGCCCAGGCTACGAGCAGTACTTC,CASMGPGYEQYF
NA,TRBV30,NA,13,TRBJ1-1,TGTGCCTGGAGCGCACGGTTGGGAACTGAAGCTTTCTTT,CAWSARLGTEAFF
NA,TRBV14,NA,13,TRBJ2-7,TGTGCCAGCAGCAATAGCGGAGCCTACGAGCAGTACTTC,CASSNSGAYEQYF
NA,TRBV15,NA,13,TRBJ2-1,TGTGCCACCAGCAGAGATAAAACCCCTCCGCAGTTCTTC,CATSRDKTPPQFF
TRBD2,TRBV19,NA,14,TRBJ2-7,TGTGCCAGTAGTATAGACGGGGGGACCTACGAGCAGTACTTC,CASSIDGGTYEQYF
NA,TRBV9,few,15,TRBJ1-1,TGTGCCAGCAGCGAGATCGCAGGGATGAACACTGAAGCTTTCTTT,CASSEIAGMNTEAFF
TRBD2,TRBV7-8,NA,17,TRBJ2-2,TGTGCCAGCAGCAGGAGACTAGCGGGGGGGAACACCGGGGAGCTGTTTTTT,CASSRRLAGGNTGELFF
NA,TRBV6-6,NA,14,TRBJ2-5,TGTGCCAGCAGTGCCCGGGCCCTAAAAGAGACCCAGTACTTC,CASSARALKETQYF
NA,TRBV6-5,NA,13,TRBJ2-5,TGTGCCAGCAGTGGGCAGTTACAAGAGACCCAGTACTTC,CASSGQLQETQYF
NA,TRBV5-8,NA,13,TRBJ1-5,TGTGCCAGCAGCTTGGTTAAGGGGATGCCCCAGCATTTT,CASSLVKGMPQHF